This T cell receptor (beta chain) was sequenced during a study of pediatric ulcerative colitis. Overall study results and limits: Clonal expansions reduced rectal repertoire diversity in acute severe colitis. Two patients had blood samples with substantially reduced template counts. Blood-derived T cells may be present in rectal pinch biopsies.

From germline, CDR1 is GTSNPN and CDR2 SVGIG (reference sequence). The CDR3 is 15 residues long. Trimming cost V 6 bases and J 0 bases, with 15 bases left between them. The rectum was sampled with one to two pinch biopsies at colonoscopy. Of note for this clone: The antigen is undetermined.

This table comes from immunoSEQ multiplex PCR, and its TCRdb copy is limited to in-frame clones, with some not included. The repertoire has 30,000 to 35,000 clones, about 81% of them found once; the top ten carry over 0.95%. The receptor was derived from a boy younger than 18 with mild ulcerative colitis. The chain links TRBV30 to TRBJ1-5; perhaps TRBD1 as D (6 bases). Sample: gut tissue. The CDR3 DNA is TGTGCCTGCTCGGAGGGGGTTTATAGCAATCAGCCCCAGCATTTT. It yields the protein CACSEGVYSNQPQHF.